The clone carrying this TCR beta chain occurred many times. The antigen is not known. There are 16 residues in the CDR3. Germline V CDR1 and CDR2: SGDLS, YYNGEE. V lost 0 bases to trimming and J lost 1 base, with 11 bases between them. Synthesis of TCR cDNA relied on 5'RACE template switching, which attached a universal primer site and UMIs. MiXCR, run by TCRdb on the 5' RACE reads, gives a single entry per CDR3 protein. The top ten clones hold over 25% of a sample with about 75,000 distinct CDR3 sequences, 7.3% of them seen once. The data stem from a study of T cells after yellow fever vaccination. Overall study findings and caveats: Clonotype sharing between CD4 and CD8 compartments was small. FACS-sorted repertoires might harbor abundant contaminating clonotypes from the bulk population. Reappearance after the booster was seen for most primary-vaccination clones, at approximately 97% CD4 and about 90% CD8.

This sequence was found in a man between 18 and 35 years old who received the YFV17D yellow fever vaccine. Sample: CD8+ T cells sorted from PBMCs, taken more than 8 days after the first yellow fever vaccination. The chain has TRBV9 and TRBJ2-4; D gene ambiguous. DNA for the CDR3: TGTGCCAGCAGCGTAGACGCAGGTTGGGCCAAAAACATTCAGTACTTC. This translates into CASSVDAGWAKNIQYF.